These T cell receptor beta chains were read from a single sample in a study of T cells expressing NK-cell markers. For each CDR3 protein, TCRdb gives one entry from its re-call of the 5' RACE reads, without DNA. This repertoire includes approximately 550,000 distinct CDR3 sequences. The sequenced sample was blood T cells: a sorted CD56 or NKG2C T cell subset, CD4+ or CD8+ T cells, or bulk PBMC T cells (not recorded which). The receptors shown here come from a man between 18 and 29 years old in good health. Each CDR3 is given with its conserved first and last residue. The order of the fields is V gene, J gene, CDR3 protein.

v_gene: TRBV4-3
j_gene: TRBJ2-1
CDR3aa: CASSQASGTSTSDEQFF

v_gene: TRBV6-1
j_gene: TRBJ1-1
CDR3aa: CASSRTTRLEYNEAFF

v_gene: TRBV20-1
j_gene: TRBJ2-5
CDR3aa: CSAARIWGDQETQYF

v_gene: TRBV24-1
j_gene: TRBJ2-1
CDR3aa: CATSDAPMGGRDDEQFF

v_gene: TRBV11-2
j_gene: TRBJ2-1
CDR3aa: CASSPLGGSGSPYNEQFF

v_gene: TRBV12-3/TRBV12-4
j_gene: TRBJ2-7
CDR3aa: CASSLNGVEAYF

v_gene: TRBV7-2
j_gene: TRBJ2-3
CDR3aa: CASSLPLNTQYF

v_gene: TRBV28
j_gene: TRBJ2-7
CDR3aa: CATRGDRFEQYF

v_gene: TRBV29-1
j_gene: TRBJ2-7
CDR3aa: CSVDELAGGREQYF

v_gene: TRBV12-3/TRBV12-4
j_gene: TRBJ1-1
CDR3aa: CASSPSGQPRNTEAFF

v_gene: TRBV7-9
j_gene: TRBJ2-3
CDR3aa: CASQTRASGRDTQYF

v_gene: TRBV11-2
j_gene: TRBJ2-5
CDR3aa: CASSPDRYQETQYF

v_gene: TRBV7-9
j_gene: TRBJ1-5
CDR3aa: CASSLVFGHHNQPQHF

v_gene: TRBV6-2/TRBV6-3
j_gene: TRBJ2-7
CDR3aa: CASSDWTGGKEQYF

v_gene: TRBV6-1
j_gene: TRBJ2-1
CDR3aa: CASRRTGVGNLDEQFF

v_gene: TRBV29-1
j_gene: TRBJ1-2
CDR3aa: CSVEGIEENTF

v_gene: TRBV27
j_gene: TRBJ2-6
CDR3aa: CASSSLVGSGSLSGANVLTF

v_gene: TRBV25-1
j_gene: TRBJ2-7
CDR3aa: CATTGQGYEQYF

v_gene: TRBV6-1
j_gene: TRBJ2-5
CDR3aa: CASRGSLGKETQYF

v_gene: TRBV6-5
j_gene: TRBJ2-1
CDR3aa: CASSWRSGNEQFF

v_gene: TRBV18
j_gene: TRBJ1-5
CDR3aa: CASSEESTNQPQHF

v_gene: TRBV6-1
j_gene: TRBJ1-1
CDR3aa: CASSLPLPTWNTEAFF

v_gene: TRBV5-1
j_gene: TRBJ1-2
CDR3aa: CASSLEASWGYTF

v_gene: TRBV20-1
j_gene: TRBJ2-7
CDR3aa: CSAIDWGLGEQYF

v_gene: TRBV11-3
j_gene: TRBJ2-2
CDR3aa: CASSSQGEVGTGELFF

v_gene: TRBV6-5
j_gene: TRBJ2-2
CDR3aa: CASSPRGGLAENTGELFF

v_gene: TRBV7-8
j_gene: TRBJ1-1
CDR3aa: CASSLVTQRTEAFF

v_gene: TRBV4-1
j_gene: TRBJ2-3
CDR3aa: CASSHDTGTGISDTQYF

v_gene: TRBV12-3/TRBV12-4
j_gene: TRBJ1-5
CDR3aa: CASAPDGRGGNQPQHF

v_gene: TRBV20-1
j_gene: TRBJ2-1
CDR3aa: CSAPGYQGRNEQFF

v_gene: TRBV21-1
j_gene: TRBJ2-7
CDR3aa: CASSINPDSGIVYEQYF

v_gene: TRBV5-1
j_gene: TRBJ2-5
CDR3aa: CASSLDFQGKTQYF

v_gene: TRBV12-3/TRBV12-4
j_gene: TRBJ1-3
CDR3aa: CASSFGHMGGNTIYF

v_gene: TRBV12-3/TRBV12-4
j_gene: TRBJ2-5
CDR3aa: CASSPPGFGETQYF

v_gene: TRBV4-2
j_gene: TRBJ2-3
CDR3aa: CASSPFSGSGSDTQYF

v_gene: TRBV5-1
j_gene: TRBJ2-5
CDR3aa: CASSADRGLGTQYF

v_gene: TRBV24-1
j_gene: TRBJ1-2
CDR3aa: CATSDPRTDPANYGYTF

v_gene: TRBV11-2
j_gene: TRBJ2-1
CDR3aa: CASSPSVLYNEQFF

v_gene: TRBV6-6
j_gene: TRBJ2-5
CDR3aa: CATEGQGQETQYF

v_gene: TRBV7-2
j_gene: TRBJ2-6
CDR3aa: CANGTGPPSGANVLTF

v_gene: TRBV7-2
j_gene: TRBJ2-6
CDR3aa: CASSLGSGTSVYSGANVLTF

v_gene: TRBV20-1
j_gene: TRBJ2-1
CDR3aa: CSMTPGTTPEQFF

v_gene: TRBV15
j_gene: TRBJ2-7
CDR3aa: CATSEPGQPYEQYF

v_gene: TRBV12-3/TRBV12-4
j_gene: TRBJ1-2
CDR3aa: CASSPVGRGDGYTF

v_gene: TRBV6-5
j_gene: TRBJ2-2
CDR3aa: CASSYSLAGASTGELFF

v_gene: TRBV29-1
j_gene: TRBJ2-2
CDR3aa: CSVRLAGGPSTGELFF